This is a list of T cell receptor beta chains from one sample in a study of CD8 T cells in Susac syndrome. One entry per CDR3 protein, called by TCRdb with MiXCR from the immunoSEQ multiplex PCR reads. The sample yields about 300,000 distinct CDR3 sequences, 89% seen once. Sample: CD8+ T cells from PBMCs. These receptors were collected from a human donor with multiple sclerosis. The CDR3 runs from the conserved cysteine through the conserved F or W. A D gene is named only where the DNA matches it firmly. The size of a clone is reported for some rows only, either as once, few or many, or as a class for expanded clones.

d_call j_call v_call clone_size cdr3_nt cdr3_aa
. TRBJ2-2 TRBV7-9 . TGTGCCAGCACTACACCTCGGGGGGCCGGAGGCCCGAACACCGGGGAGCTGTTTTTT CASTTPRGAGGPNTGELFF
. TRBJ1-2 TRBV29-1 . TGCAGCGTCCCCGACCGGACAGCTAACTATGGCTACACCTTC CSVPDRTANYGYTF
TRBD1 TRBJ1-5 TRBV4-1 . TGCGCCAGCAGCCAAGTTGGCGGACAGGGCAATCAGCCCCAGCATTTT CASSQVGGQGNQPQHF
TRBD1 TRBJ2-7 TRBV25-1 . TGTGCCATCGGGACAGGGGCGTACGAGCAGTACTTC CAIGTGAYEQYF
. TRBJ1-4 TRBV29-1 . TGCAGCGCTACAGGGTCGGGGGGAGAAAAACTGTTTTTT CSATGSGGEKLFF
TRBD2 TRBJ2-5 TRBV4-1 . TGCGCCAGCAGCCCCGGGAGGCAGCTAATAGAGACCCAGTACTTC CASSPGRQLIETQYF
. TRBJ2-5 TRBV5-6 . TGTGCCAGCAGCTCCCCGAGGCAGGGATGGCAAGAGACCCAGTACTTC CASSSPRQGWQETQYF
. TRBJ2-1 TRBV25-1 . TGTGCCAGCAGGCATTCCTACAATGAGCAGTTCTTC CASRHSYNEQFF
TRBD2 TRBJ2-5 TRBV18 . TGTGCCAGCTCACCTCCTCTAGCGGAAGAGACCCAGTACTTC CASSPPLAEETQYF
. TRBJ2-1 TRBV30 . TGTGCCTGGAGGAACCGGGTGTGGCAGGGGGACTTCAATGAGCAGTTCTTC CAWRNRVWQGDFNEQFF
. TRBJ2-5 TRBV28 . TGTGCCAGCAGTTGGCTGCCTCAAGAGACCCAGTACTTC CASSWLPQETQYF
. TRBJ1-5 TRBV12-3/TRBV12-4 . TGTGCCAGCAGTCTATGGGGGCTGCAGGGAGTCAAGCCCCAGCATTTT CASSLWGLQGVKPQHF
TRBD1 TRBJ1-1 TRBV4-3 . TGCGCCAGCAGCCCACCGGACAGGGTTGGTGAAGCTTTCTTT CASSPPDRVGEAFF
TRBD2 TRBJ2-3 TRBV28 once TGTGCCAGCAGCGGGAGGGGAGGGACAGATACGCAGTATTTT CASSGRGGTDTQYF
. TRBJ2-7 TRBV28 . TGTGCCAGCAGTCGTCCGGGAACCTACGAGCAGTACTTC CASSRPGTYEQYF
. TRBJ2-7 TRBV7-6 . TGTGCCAGCAGCTTAGGTACGGACGAGCAGTACTTC CASSLGTDEQYF
TRBD2 TRBJ2-1 TRBV5-1 . TGCGCCAGCAGCTTGACCCCTAGCGGCATCTACAATGAGCAGTTCTTC CASSLTPSGIYNEQFF
. TRBJ2-2 TRBV20-1 . TGCAGTGCTAGAGATACAGGGTTGTATACCGGGGAGCTGTTTTTT CSARDTGLYTGELFF
TRBD1 TRBJ1-2 TRBV5-1 . TGCGCCAGCAGCTTAACTGGGACAGGGGACCTCTATGGCTACACCTTC CASSLTGTGDLYGYTF
TRBD2 TRBJ2-3 TRBV5-4 . TGTGCCAGCAGCTTTAATAGCGGGGGCACAGATACGCAGTATTTT CASSFNSGGTDTQYF
. TRBJ1-1 TRBV7-6 once TGTGCCAGCAGCTCGACATGGGTGGGCACTGAAGCTTTCTTT CASSSTWVGTEAFF
TRBD2 TRBJ2-7 TRBV7-2 . TGTGCCAGCAGCTCCCCCTGGAGGCAGCGGGGTTACGAGCAGTACTTC CASSSPWRQRGYEQYF
. TRBJ2-1 TRBV27 . TGTGCCAGCAGTTTAGGGACGAGGGCTGTATACAATGAGCAGTTCTTC CASSLGTRAVYNEQFF
. TRBJ2-1 TRBV28 . TGTGCCAGCAGTTTACCGCAGGGACCGGAGAACAATGAGCAGTTCTTC CASSLPQGPENNEQFF
. TRBJ2-7 TRBV20-1 few TGCAGTGCCCGAGGGCAGGGCCTCTACGAGCAGTACTTC CSARGQGLYEQYF
TRBD2 TRBJ2-3 TRBV20-1 . TGCAGTGCTAGAGATAGCCTAGCGGGGGATACAGATACGCAGTATTTT CSARDSLAGDTDTQYF
. TRBJ2-4 TRBV12-3/TRBV12-4 once TGTGCCAGCAGTTTCGGCGGCGGAACACCCAACATTCAGTACTTC CASSFGGGTPNIQYF
TRBD2 TRBJ2-1 TRBV11-2 . TGTGCCAGCAGCTTGGGGAGGGGATATGAGCAGTTCTTC CASSLGRGYEQFF
TRBD2 TRBJ2-1 TRBV2 . TGTGCCAGCACCGAGGGACTAGCGGGAGAAGCACGACACAATGAGCAGTTCTTC CASTEGLAGEARHNEQFF
. TRBJ1-1 TRBV6-5 . TGTGCCAGCAGTCCCGGTTTAGAGTACGCTTTCTTT CASSPGLEYAFF
. TRBJ2-7 TRBV30 . TGTGCCTGGAGTGTACGGGCAAACTACGAGCAGTACTTC CAWSVRANYEQYF
. TRBJ2-7 TRBV7-9 . TGTGCCAGCAGCAAGATTGCGGGTGGCTACGAGCAGTACTTC CASSKIAGGYEQYF
. TRBJ1-2 TRBV13 . TGTGCCAGCAGCCCAACGACGGGTGGTCACTATGGCTACACCTTC CASSPTTGGHYGYTF
. TRBJ2-3 TRBV30 . TGTGCCTGGAGTGCCGGGGCGGCAGATACGCAGTATTTT CAWSAGAADTQYF
. TRBJ1-2 TRBV4-2 . TGTGCCAGCAGCCAAGAGGGCCCTACTTATGGCTACACCTTC CASSQEGPTYGYTF
TRBD2 TRBJ2-3 TRBV9 . TGTGCCAGCAGCCCTAGCGGGTTGGGAGATACGCAGTATTTT CASSPSGLGDTQYF
. TRBJ1-2 TRBV9 once TGTGCCAGCAGCTCCCAAGCCAGTTCGTACACCTTC CASSSQASSYTF
TRBD2 TRBJ2-5 TRBV10-3 once TGTGCCATCAGTCCCTCCGGGACTAGCGGAAAAGAGACCCAGTACTTC CAISPSGTSGKETQYF
. TRBJ1-2 TRBV16 . TGTGCCAGCAGCCATAAATTCCGGGACTATGGCTACACCTTC CASSHKFRDYGYTF
. TRBJ2-1 TRBV25-1 . TGTGCCAGCAGGGGGAATGAGCAGTTCTTC CASRGNEQFF
TRBD1 TRBJ2-3 TRBV7-2 once TGTGCCAGCAGCCCCCAGGGACAGGGGGCAGATACGCAGTATTTT CASSPQGQGADTQYF
. TRBJ2-7 TRBV27 once TGTGCCAGCAGTTTAGACATACAGGGACACGGGTACGAGCAGTACTTC CASSLDIQGHGYEQYF
TRBD1 TRBJ1-5 TRBV11-2 once TGTGCCAGCAGCAGACCCGACAGGGGGCTATGGAGCAATCAGCCCCAGCATTTT CASSRPDRGLWSNQPQHF
TRBD1 TRBJ1-5 TRBV12-3/TRBV12-4 . TGTGCCAGCAGTTTAGTTGGACAGGGCAATCAGCCCCAGCATTTT CASSLVGQGNQPQHF
. TRBJ1-5 TRBV3-1 once TGTGCCAGCAGCCAGACAGTGAATAGCAATCAGCCCCAGCATTTT CASSQTVNSNQPQHF
TRBD2 TRBJ2-4 TRBV20-1 . TGCAGTGCTAGACGGCGGGAGGGCAAAAACATTCAGTACTTC CSARRREGKNIQYF